This TCR beta chain was sequenced in a study of OX40 agonist ivuxolimab in advanced cancers. Only in-frame clones appear in the TCRdb table, and some are missing; sequencing was by immunoSEQ multiplex PCR. The sample holds 35,000 to 45,000 clones; 65% to 85% are singletons and the top ten take approximately 23%. On this clone: Its antigen remains unidentified.

Findings and caveats of the study: Individuals who were partial responders at 0.1-3.0 mg/kg had clonal expansion that ranked among the lowest.

Trimming removed 3 bases from V and 4 bases from J, with 15 bases in between. The CDR3 contains 15 residues. Per germline, CDR1 LNHDA and CDR2 SQIVND (reference sequence). The specimen comprised CD4+ or CD8+ T cells sorted from blood, sampled in a trial of the OX40 agonist ivuxolimab. The J gene is TRBJ1-1, the V gene TRBV19; D is unresolved. The TCR originated in an adult with an advanced solid tumor such as melanoma, head and neck, liver or kidney cancer. The CDR3 region has the DNA TGTGCCAGTAGTATTCCCAAAACTATTGGCACTGAAGCTTTCTTT. This sequence encodes CASSIPKTIGTEAFF.